This T cell receptor (beta chain) was recovered during a study of blood T cell repertoires in COVID-19. Looking at the study overall: Acute and convalescent COVID-19 samples came from the United States, Italy and Spain. Nucleic acid was either cDNA or gDNA, and it came from T cells, B-cell-depleted T cells, or PBMCs.

Clones were sequenced by immunoSEQ multiplex PCR, and TCRdb holds only the in-frame ones, with some missing. This sample yields 30,000 to 45,000 clones, of which roughly 80% are seen a single time; under 15% belongs to the top ten. Germline loops: CDR1 DFQATT, CDR2 SNEGSKA (reference sequence). Trimming cost V 3 bases and J 2 bases; bases outside gene matches: 7. The CDR3 is 14 amino acids. This clone was recorded once. The chain carries TRBV20-1 and TRBJ2-7; 7 nucleotides match TRBD2. Source material: peripheral blood. The sequence was collected from a human donor in a cohort sampled during active COVID-19. The CDR3 is CSASTPGRAYEQYF. The DNA of the CDR3 is TGCAGTGCTAGTACCCCGGGGAGGGCCTACGAGCAGTACTTC.